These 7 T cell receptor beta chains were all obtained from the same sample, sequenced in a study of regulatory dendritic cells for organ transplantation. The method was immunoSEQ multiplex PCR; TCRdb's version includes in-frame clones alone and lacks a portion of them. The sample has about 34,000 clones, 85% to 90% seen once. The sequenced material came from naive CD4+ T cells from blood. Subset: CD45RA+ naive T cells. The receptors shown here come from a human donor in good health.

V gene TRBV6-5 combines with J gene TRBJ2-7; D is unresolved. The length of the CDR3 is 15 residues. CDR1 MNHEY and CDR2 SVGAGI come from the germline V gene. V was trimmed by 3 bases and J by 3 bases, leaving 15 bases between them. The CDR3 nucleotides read TGTGCCAGCAGTTATGGCCGTCCAGCCCACTACGAGCAGTACTTC. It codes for CASSYGRPAHYEQYF.

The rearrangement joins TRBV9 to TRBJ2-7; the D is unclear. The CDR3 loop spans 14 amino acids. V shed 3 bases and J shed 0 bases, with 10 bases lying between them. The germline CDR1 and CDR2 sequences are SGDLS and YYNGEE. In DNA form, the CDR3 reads TGTGCCAGCAGCGCCCGGTCAGGCTCCTACGAGCAGTACTTC. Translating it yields CASSARSGSYEQYF. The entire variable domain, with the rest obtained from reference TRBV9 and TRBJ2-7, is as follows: DSGVTQTPKHLITATGQRVTLRCSPRSGDLSVYWYQQSLDQGLQFLIQYYNGEERAKGNILERFSAQQFPDLHSELNLSSLELGDSALYFCASSARSGSYEQYFGPGTRLTVT.

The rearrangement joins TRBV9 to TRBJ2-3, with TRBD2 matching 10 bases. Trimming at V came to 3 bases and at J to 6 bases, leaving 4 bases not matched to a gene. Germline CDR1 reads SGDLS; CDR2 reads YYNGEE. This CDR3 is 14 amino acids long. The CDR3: CASSDSGGRDTQYF. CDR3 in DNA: TGTGCCAGCAGCGATAGCGGGGGGAGGGATACGCAGTATTTT. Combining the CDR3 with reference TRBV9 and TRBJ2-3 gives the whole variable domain DSGVTQTPKHLITATGQRVTLRCSPRSGDLSVYWYQQSLDQGLQFLIQYYNGEERAKGNILERFSAQQFPDLHSELNLSSLELGDSALYFCASSDSGGRDTQYFGPGTRLTVL.

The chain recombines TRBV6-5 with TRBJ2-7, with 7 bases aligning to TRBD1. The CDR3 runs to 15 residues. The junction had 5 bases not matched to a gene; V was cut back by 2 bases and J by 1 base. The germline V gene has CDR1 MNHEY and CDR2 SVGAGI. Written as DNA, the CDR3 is TGTGCCAGCAGTTACGATCCGGGACAGTCCTACGAGCAGTACTTC. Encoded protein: CASSYDPGQSYEQYF.

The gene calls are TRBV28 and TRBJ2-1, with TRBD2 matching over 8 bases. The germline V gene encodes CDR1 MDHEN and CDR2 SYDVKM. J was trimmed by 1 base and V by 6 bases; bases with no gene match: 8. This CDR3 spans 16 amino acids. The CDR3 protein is CASRGSSGGSYNEQFF. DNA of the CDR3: TGTGCCAGCAGGGGATCGAGCGGGGGATCCTACAATGAGCAGTTCTTC.

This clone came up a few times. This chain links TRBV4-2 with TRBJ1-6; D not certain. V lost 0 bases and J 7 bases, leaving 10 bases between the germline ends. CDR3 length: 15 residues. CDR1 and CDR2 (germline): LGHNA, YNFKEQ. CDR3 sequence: CASSQEWSANSPLHF. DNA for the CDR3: TGTGCCAGCAGCCAAGAGTGGTCCGCGAATTCACCCCTCCACTTT.

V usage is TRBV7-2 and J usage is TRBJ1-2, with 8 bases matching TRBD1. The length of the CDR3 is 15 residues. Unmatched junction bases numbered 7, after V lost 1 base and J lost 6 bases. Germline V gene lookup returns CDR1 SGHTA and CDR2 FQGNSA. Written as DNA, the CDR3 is TGTGCCAGCAGCTTAGAGAGGGACAGGTACAATGGCTACACCTTC. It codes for CASSLERDRYNGYTF.